This T cell receptor (beta chain) was sequenced for a study of T cells in narcolepsy. Produced via immunoSEQ multiplex PCR; TCRdb's table is partial and in-frame only. The sample has over 25,000 clones, 81% seen once. The CDR3 extends over 14 amino acids. Between the trimmed V and J ends, which lost 2 bases and 4 bases, there was a span of 8 bases. Germline CDR1 reads SGHTA; CDR2 reads FQGTGA. The V gene is TRBV7-3, the J gene TRBJ2-2; possible D gene TRBD1, 6 bases. Sample: memory (CD45RA-) CD4+ T cells from blood. The receptor was isolated from a human donor in good health. The CDR3 here is CASSLQGSTGELFF. CDR3 DNA sequence: TGTGCCAGCAGCTTACAGGGGAGCACCGGGGAGCTGTTTTTT.